The present T cell receptor (beta chain) was sequenced within a study of monozygotic twins with cystic fibrosis (dated by TCRdb to about 2021). Regarding the research as a whole: Barcoded libraries were made from around 3 micrograms of fragmented DNA using approximately 15 PCR cycles. To gauge how much genetics shapes V and J gene usage, the researchers compared TCR beta repertoires both within and across 16 monozygotic twin pairs who have cystic fibrosis. Made up mostly of children and adolescents, the cohort included ten female and six male twin pairs ranging in age from about 2.0 to 36.4 years, with a median of about 8.5 years. Twins were ranked among roughly 970 cohort participants for weight-for-height and FEVPerc (FEV1 disease centile) at the day of blood sampling. Data for three of the twin pairs had been reported earlier in a different context. Overall results and qualifications from the work: The greatest similarity to the co-twin was observed for V gene usage in 13 of 16 pairs and for J usage in 8 of 16 pairs, which suggested genetic constraints. Monozygotic CF twin pairs shared significantly more nucleotide-identical clonotypes within each pair than unrelated CF individuals shared with one another (P = 0.000026, Mann-Whitney). Simpson clonality was found to be generally low (median approximately 0.009), suggesting a naive-dominated repertoire, although higher clonality was observed in the most severely affected patients. The cohort was small, and no association was found between shared CDR3 numbers and age, concordance or disease severity.

TCR beta CDR3 regions were amplified by multiplex PCR using the immunoSEQ immune profiling system, following the manufacturer's instructions. Sequencing was performed on an Illumina NextSeq system. The authors' analysis ran thus. Sequence data were processed on the immunoSEQ Analyzer platform, and clonality was calculated as the square root of Simpson's index of productive rearrangements. V and J usage similarity was measured by Jensen-Shannon distance, and CDR3 generation probabilities were computed with OLGA. Shared CDR3 sequences were searched in the immuneACCESS database (August 2020) and in VDJdb (December 2020). TCRdb re-hosts the immuneACCESS table, in-frame sequences only. Its copies lack some clones; in the studies checked, an unresolved V gene accounts for under half of them, and the cause for the rest is not known. V and J calls and clone size are as listed in that table; D and trimming were resolved from the DNA. The sample profile shows over 25,000 clones; 92% of them were found once. In total, the top ten clones hold roughly 1% of the sample.

The twin pairs came from the European Cystic Fibrosis Twin and Sibling Study Cohort, which recruited patients from 150 or so CF clinics across 14 European countries. Zygosity and CFTR genotype were verified in-house, and zygosity was tested by multiplex PCR of nine short tandem repeat loci. Each twin gave a peripheral blood sample, and clinical parameters were documented on that same day of blood sampling. Phenol/chloroform extraction was used to isolate genomic DNA from peripheral blood cells, and the DNA was then kept in TE buffer at 4 degrees C. Comments on this clone: The antigen this receptor binds is unknown. Base qualities are not provided; no much larger clone lies one nucleotide away.

Its CDR3 holds 16 amino acids, cysteine through phenylalanine. The retained sequence is limited to the CDR3, 48 bases, with the frame set at the first base. A distance of 18 bases separates the germline ends of V and J, which lose 0 bases and 6 bases respectively. CDR1 and CDR2 are drawn from the germline V gene: SGHTS, YDEGEE. The receptor was derived from a girl aged 2 to 10 with cystic fibrosis. The sequenced sample was blood. Recombination joined TRBV5-8 with TRBJ1-1, with the D gene not clear enough to name. This receptor has the CDR3 CASSLGVVGIWAEAFF. The nucleotide sequence reads as follows: TGTGCCAGCAGCTTGGGGGTGGTGGGTATCTGGGCTGAAGCTTTCTTT. When the CDR3 is completed using the reference TRBV5-8 and TRBJ1-1 genes on either side, the full variable domain is EAGVTQSPTHLIKTRGQQATLRCSPISGHTSVYWYQQALGLGLQFLLWYDEGEERNRGNFPPRFSGRQFPNYSSELNVNALELEDSALYLCASSLGVVGIWAEAFFGQGTRLTVV.